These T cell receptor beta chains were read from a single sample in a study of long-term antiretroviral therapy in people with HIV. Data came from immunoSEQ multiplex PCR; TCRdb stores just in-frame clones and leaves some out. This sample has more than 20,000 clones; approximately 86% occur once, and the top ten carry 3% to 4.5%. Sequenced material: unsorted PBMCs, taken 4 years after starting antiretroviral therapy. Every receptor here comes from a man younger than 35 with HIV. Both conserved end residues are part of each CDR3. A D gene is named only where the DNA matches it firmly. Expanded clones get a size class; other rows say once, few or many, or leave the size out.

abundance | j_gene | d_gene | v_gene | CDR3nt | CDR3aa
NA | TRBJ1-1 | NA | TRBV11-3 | TGTGCCAGCAGCTTAGTTCCCCAGGATCCAGCTTTCTTT | CASSLVPQDPAFF
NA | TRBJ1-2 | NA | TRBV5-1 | TGCGCCAGCAGCCCACAGGGAGATGGCTACACCTTC | CASSPQGDGYTF
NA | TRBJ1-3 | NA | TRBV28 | TGTGCCAGCAGTGACAGCTCTGGAAACACCATATATTTT | CASSDSSGNTIYF
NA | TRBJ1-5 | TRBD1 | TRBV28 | TGTGCCAGCCGATACCGGACAGGGGGCCGTCAGCCCCAGCATTTT | CASRYRTGGRQPQHF
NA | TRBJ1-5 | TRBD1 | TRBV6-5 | TGTGCCAGCAGGTCCAGGGGGGGTCAGCCCCAGCATTTT | CASRSRGGQPQHF
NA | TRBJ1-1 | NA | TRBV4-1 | TGCGCCAGCAGCCAACTGTCGGGGACTGAAGCTTTCTTT | CASSQLSGTEAFF
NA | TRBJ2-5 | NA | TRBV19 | TGTGCCAGTAGTATAGACGGACAGTTATTCGAGACCCAGTACTTC | CASSIDGQLFETQYF
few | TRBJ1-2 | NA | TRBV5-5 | TGTGCCAGCACGGGACCGGGGTCTAACTATGGCTACACCTTC | CASTGPGSNYGYTF
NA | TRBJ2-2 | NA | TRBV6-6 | TGTGCCGGTCGGCCGAACACCGGGGAGCTGTTTTTT | CAGRPNTGELFF
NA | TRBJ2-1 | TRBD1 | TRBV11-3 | TGTGCCAGCAGCTTAGTGGGACAGGGGTCCCACAATGAGCAGTTCTTC | CASSLVGQGSHNEQFF
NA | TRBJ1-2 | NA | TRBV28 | TGTGCCAGCAGTTCTGAGGGCTACACCTTC | CASSSEGYTF
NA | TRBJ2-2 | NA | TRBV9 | TGTGCCAGCAGCGTAGATCCCACCGGGGAGCTGTTTTTT | CASSVDPTGELFF
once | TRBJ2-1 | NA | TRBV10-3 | TGTGCCATCAGTGAGGCTCGAGGCCCCCTCAATGAGCAGTTCTTC | CAISEARGPLNEQFF
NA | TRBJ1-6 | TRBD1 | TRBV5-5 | TGTGCCAGCAGCCACCGGGACAGGGGGGGATCCTATAATTCACCCCTCCACTTT | CASSHRDRGGSYNSPLHF
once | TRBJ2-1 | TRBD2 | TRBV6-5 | TGTGCCAGCAGTCTAGCGGGGGAGGCCTACAATGAGCAGTTCTTC | CASSLAGEAYNEQFF
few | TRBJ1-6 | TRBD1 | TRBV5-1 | TGCGCCAGCAGCTTACGACAGGGTTCCTATAATTCACCCCTCCACTTT | CASSLRQGSYNSPLHF
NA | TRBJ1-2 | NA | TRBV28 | TGTGCATCTTTAGGGGGCTATGGCTACACCTTC | CASLGGYGYTF
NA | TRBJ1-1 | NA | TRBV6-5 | TGTGCCAGCAGTTACTCGCCCGACAGGTCGAACACTGAAGCTTTCTTT | CASSYSPDRSNTEAFF
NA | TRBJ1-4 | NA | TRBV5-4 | TGTGCCAGCAGCTTTGGTCAAACAACTAATGAAAAACTGTTTTTT | CASSFGQTTNEKLFF
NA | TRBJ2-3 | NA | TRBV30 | TGTGCCTGGAGTACAACATTAGTAGGAGATACGCAGTATTTT | CAWSTTLVGDTQYF
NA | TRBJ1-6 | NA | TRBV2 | TGTGCCAGCAGTGAAGGAATCGCCGGTAATTCACCCCTCCACTTT | CASSEGIAGNSPLHF
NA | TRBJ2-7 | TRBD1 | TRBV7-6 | TGTGCCAGCAGCCAAATTGGGACAGGGCTTTCCTACGAGCAGTACTTC | CASSQIGTGLSYEQYF
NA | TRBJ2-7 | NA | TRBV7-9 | TGTGCCAGCTTGTCCGGACAGCTCTTAGAGCAGTACTTC | CASLSGQLLEQYF
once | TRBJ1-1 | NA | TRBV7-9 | TGTGCCAGCAGCCCAGGTGGTGGGTCTTTCTTT | CASSPGGGSFF
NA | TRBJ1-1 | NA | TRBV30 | TGTGCCTGGAGTGTACTCCATGGGGGTGGCCTCACTGAAGCTTTCTTT | CAWSVLHGGGLTEAFF
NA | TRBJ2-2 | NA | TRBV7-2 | TGTGCCAGCAGCTTAAGGGGCAACACCGGGGAGCTGTTTTTT | CASSLRGNTGELFF
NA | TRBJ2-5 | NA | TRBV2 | TGTGCCAGCAGTGGGGGACCAGAGACCCAGTACTTC | CASSGGPETQYF
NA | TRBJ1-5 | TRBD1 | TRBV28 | TGTGCCAGCAGTGACGGGACAGGGGCTCAGCCCCAGCATTTT | CASSDGTGAQPQHF
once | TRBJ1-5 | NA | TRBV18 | TGTGCCAGCTCACCACAGGGAAGCAATCAGCCCCAGCATTTT | CASSPQGSNQPQHF
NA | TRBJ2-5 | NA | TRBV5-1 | TGCGCCAGCAGCCCCCCCGGCAGTCAAGAGACCCAGTACTTC | CASSPPGSQETQYF
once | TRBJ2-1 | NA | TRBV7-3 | TGTGCCAGCAGCTTAACGGACTATGAGCAGTTCTTC | CASSLTDYEQFF
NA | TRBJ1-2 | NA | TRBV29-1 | TGCAGCGTTGACCCAGAGGGCGTCGCCTATGGCTACACCTTC | CSVDPEGVAYGYTF
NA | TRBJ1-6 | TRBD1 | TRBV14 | TGTGCCAGCAGCCGGTCGATAGGGGGCGCGGAGACCCTCCACTTT | CASSRSIGGAETLHF
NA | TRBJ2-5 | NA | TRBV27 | TGTGCCAGCAGTTTCAGGGCTCAAGAGACCCAGTACTTC | CASSFRAQETQYF
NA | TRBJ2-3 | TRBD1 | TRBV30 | TGTGCCTGGAGCTCGACAGGGATGGGCACAGATACGCAGTATTTT | CAWSSTGMGTDTQYF
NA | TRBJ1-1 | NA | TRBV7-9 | TGTGCCAGCAGCTTAGCGCTGGCAGGGAGTCGCACTGAAGCTTTCTTT | CASSLALAGSRTEAFF
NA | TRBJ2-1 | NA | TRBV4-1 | TGCGCCAGCAGCCAAGATGGCAATGAGCAGTTCTTC | CASSQDGNEQFF
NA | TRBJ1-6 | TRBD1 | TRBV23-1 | TGCGCCAGCACCCGACAGGGAACGGCCTATAATTCACCCCTCCACTTT | CASTRQGTAYNSPLHF
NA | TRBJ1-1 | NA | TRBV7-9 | TGTGCCAGCAGCTTATTCGCAGGGGATAGGTCTACTGCTTTCTTT | CASSLFAGDRSTAFF
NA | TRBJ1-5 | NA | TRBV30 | TGTGCCTTACGCACCCGGGATCTTACCTATCGAAATCAGCCCCAGCATTTT | CALRTRDLTYRNQPQHF
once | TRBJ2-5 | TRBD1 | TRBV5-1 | TGCGCCAGCAGCTCGAGGACAGGGTTGAAGACCCAGTACTTC | CASSSRTGLKTQYF
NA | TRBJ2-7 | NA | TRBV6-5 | TGTGCCAGCAGCCCACTTCAGCGTTACGAGCAGTACTTC | CASSPLQRYEQYF